The sample holds many counts of the clone carrying this T cell receptor beta chain. Preparing the TCRbeta library involved the use of unique molecular identifiers. A single record per CDR3 protein comes from TCRdb applying MiXCR to the PCR reads. Of 190,000 or so distinct CDR3 sequences listed, roughly 14% are singletons. CDR3 length equals 13 residues. The germline gives CDR1 SGHVS, CDR2 FQNEAQ. V was pared by 5 bases and J by 5 bases, with 7 bases between. The data were taken from a study of T-cell reconstitution after alpha-beta-depleted transplantation in children. The TCR sequence derives from a human donor who donated a stem cell graft to a child with acute lymphoblastic leukemia. The specimen comprised PBMCs from the stem cell graft donor, sampled from the stem cell graft. V usage is TRBV7-8 and J usage is TRBJ2-6; D not certain. CDR3 loop: CASSPNRANVLTF. DNA of the CDR3: TGTGCCAGCAGCCCGAATCGGGCCAACGTCCTGACTTTC.